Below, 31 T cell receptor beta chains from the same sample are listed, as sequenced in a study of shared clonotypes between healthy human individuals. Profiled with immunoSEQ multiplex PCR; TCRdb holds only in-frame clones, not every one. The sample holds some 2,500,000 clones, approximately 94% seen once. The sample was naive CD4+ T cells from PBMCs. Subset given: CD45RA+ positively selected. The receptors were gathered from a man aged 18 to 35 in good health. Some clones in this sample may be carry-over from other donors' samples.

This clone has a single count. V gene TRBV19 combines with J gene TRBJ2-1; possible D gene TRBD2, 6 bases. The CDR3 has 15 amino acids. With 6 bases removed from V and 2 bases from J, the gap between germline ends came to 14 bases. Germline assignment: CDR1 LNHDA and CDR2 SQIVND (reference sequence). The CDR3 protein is CASRPLAGTYNEQFF. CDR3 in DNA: TGTGCCAGTAGGCCCTTGGCGGGAACCTACAATGAGCAGTTCTTC.

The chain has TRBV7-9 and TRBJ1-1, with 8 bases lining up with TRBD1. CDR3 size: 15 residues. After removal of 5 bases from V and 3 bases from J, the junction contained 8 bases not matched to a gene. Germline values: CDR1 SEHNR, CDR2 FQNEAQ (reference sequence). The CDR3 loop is CASSPKTGDDTEAFF. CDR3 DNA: TGTGCCAGCAGCCCGAAGACAGGGGATGACACTGAAGCTTTCTTT.

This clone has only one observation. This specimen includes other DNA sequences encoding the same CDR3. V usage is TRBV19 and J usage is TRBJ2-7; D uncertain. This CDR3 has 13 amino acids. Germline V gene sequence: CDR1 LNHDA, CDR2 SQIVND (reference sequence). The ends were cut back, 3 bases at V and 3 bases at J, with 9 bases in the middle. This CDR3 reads CASSIGQNYEQYF. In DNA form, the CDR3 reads TGTGCCAGTAGTATCGGGCAGAACTACGAGCAGTACTTC. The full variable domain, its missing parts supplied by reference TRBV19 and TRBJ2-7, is DGGITQSPKYLFRKEGQNVTLSCEQNLNHDAMYWYRQDPGQGLRLIYYSQIVNDFQKGDIAEGYSVSREKKESFPLTVTSAQKNPTAFYLCASSIGQNYEQYFGPGTRLTVT.

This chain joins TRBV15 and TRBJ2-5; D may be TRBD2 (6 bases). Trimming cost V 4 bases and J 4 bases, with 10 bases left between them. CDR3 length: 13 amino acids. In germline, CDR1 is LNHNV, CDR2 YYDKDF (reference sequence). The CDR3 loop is CATSKGRRETQYF. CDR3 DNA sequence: TGTGCCACCAGCAAAGGGAGGCGAGAGACCCAGTACTTC.

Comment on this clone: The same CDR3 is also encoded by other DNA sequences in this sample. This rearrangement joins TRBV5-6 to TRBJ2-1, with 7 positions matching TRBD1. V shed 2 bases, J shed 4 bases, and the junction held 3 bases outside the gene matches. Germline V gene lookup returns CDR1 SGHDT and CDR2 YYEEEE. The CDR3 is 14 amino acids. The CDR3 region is CASSFGTAYNEQFF. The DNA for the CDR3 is TGTGCCAGCAGCTTCGGGACAGCTTACAATGAGCAGTTCTTC.

The CDR3, as DNA: TGTGCCAGCAGTGAAGGGGGCCGCAGCTCCTACGAGCAGTACTTC. This encodes CASSEGGRSSYEQYF. The chain combines TRBV6-1 with TRBJ2-7; perhaps TRBD1 as D (5 bases). The V and J ends lost 1 base and 0 bases respectively, with 10 bases between them. There are 15 residues in the CDR3. Germline CDR1 MNHNS, CDR2 SASEGT.

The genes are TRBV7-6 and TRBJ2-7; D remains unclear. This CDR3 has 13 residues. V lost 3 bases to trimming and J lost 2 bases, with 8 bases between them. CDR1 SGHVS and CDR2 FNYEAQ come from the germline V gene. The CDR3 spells CASSLELTYEQYF. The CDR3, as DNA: TGTGCCAGCAGCTTGGAACTTACCTACGAGCAGTACTTC.

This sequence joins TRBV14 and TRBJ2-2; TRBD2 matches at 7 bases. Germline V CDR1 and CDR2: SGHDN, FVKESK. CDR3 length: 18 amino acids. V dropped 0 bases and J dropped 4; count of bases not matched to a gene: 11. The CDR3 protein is CASSQDRYAGVATGELFF. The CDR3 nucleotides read TGTGCCAGCAGCCAAGATCGGTATGCGGGAGTTGCCACCGGGGAGCTGTTTTTT. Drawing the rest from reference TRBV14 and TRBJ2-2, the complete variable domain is EAGVTQFPSHSVIEKGQTVTLRCDPISGHDNLYWYRRVMGKEIKFLLHFVKESKQDESGMPNNRFLAERTGGTYSTLKVQPAELEDSGVYFCASSQDRYAGVATGELFFGEGSRLTVL.

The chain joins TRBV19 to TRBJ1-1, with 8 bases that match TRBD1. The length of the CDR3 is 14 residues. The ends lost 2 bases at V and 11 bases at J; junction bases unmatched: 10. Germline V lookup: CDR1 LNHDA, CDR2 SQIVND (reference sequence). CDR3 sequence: CASSIQGARLRAFF. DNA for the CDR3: TGTGCCAGTAGTATACAGGGGGCCCGATTACGGGCTTTCTTT.

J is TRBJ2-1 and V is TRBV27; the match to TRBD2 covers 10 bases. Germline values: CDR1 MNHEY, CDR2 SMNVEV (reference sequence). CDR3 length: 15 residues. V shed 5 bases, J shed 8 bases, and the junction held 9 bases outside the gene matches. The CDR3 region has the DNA TGTGCCAGCAGTACCTCCCTAGCGGGAGCCCATGAGCAGTTCTTC. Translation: CASSTSLAGAHEQFF.

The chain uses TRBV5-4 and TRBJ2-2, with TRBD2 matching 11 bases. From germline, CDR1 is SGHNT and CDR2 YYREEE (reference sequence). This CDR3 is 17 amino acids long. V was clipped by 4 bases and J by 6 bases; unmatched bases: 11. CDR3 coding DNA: TGTGCCAGCAGCATAGAACTAGCGGGAGCTTTATCCGGGGAGCTGTTTTTT. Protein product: CASSIELAGALSGELFF.

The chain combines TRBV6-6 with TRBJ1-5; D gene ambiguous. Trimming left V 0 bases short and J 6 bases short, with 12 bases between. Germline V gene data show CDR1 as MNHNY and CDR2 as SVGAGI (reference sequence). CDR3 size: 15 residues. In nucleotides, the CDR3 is TGTGCCAGCAGTTACTCGCCAGGCGAGAGTCAGCCCCAGCATTTT. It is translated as CASSYSPGESQPQHF.

CDR3 DNA sequence: TGTGCCAGTACCAACCCCCGGGACATCGACTCTGGAAACACCATATATTTT. This sequence encodes CASTNPRDIDSGNTIYF. This sequence joins TRBV19 and TRBJ1-3; D is perhaps TRBD1 (6 bases). Trimming removed 7 bases from V and 0 bases from J, with 19 bases in between. Per germline, CDR1 LNHDA and CDR2 SQIVND (reference sequence). CDR3 length: 17 amino acids. Combining the CDR3 with reference TRBV19 and TRBJ1-3 gives the whole variable domain DGGITQSPKYLFRKEGQNVTLSCEQNLNHDAMYWYRQDPGQGLRLIYYSQIVNDFQKGDIAEGYSVSREKKESFPLTVTSAQKNPTAFYLCASTNPRDIDSGNTIYFGEGSWLTVV.

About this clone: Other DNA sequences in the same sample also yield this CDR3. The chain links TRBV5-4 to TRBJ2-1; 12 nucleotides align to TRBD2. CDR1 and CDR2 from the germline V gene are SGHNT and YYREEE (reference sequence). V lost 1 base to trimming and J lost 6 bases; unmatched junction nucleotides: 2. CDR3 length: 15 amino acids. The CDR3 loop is CASSLRTSGTNEQFF. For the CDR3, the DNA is TGTGCCAGCAGCTTGAGGACTAGCGGGACCAATGAGCAGTTCTTC.

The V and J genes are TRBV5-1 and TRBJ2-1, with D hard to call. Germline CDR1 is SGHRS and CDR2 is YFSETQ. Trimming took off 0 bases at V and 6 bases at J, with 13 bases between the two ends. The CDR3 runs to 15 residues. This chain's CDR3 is CASSLGGLIANEQFF. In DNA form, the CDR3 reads TGCGCCAGCAGCTTGGGAGGTCTTATAGCCAATGAGCAGTTCTTC.

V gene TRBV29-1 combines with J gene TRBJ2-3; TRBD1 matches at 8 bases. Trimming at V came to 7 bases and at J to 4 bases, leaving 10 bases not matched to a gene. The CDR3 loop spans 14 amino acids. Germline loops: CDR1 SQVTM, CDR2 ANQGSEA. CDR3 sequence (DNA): TGCAGCGCCCAGACAGGGGATAGCGCAGATACGCAGTATTTT. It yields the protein CSAQTGDSADTQYF.

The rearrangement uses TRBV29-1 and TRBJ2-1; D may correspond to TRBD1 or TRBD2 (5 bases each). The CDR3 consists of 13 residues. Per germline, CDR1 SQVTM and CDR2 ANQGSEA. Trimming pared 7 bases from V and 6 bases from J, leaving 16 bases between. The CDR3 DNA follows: TGCAGCGGAGGTGGCCCTGGGGGCAATGAGCAGTTCTTC. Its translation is CSGGGPGGNEQFF.

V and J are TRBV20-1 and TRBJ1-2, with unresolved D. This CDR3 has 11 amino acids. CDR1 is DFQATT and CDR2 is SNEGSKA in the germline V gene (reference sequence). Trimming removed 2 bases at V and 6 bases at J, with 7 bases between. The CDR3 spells CSARRPNGYTF. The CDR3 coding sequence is TGCAGTGCTAGACGGCCCAATGGCTACACCTTC.

CDR3 protein: CSAEGGRTSTDTQYF. Here the CDR3 DNA reads TGCAGCGCCGAAGGTGGGCGGACTAGCACAGATACGCAGTATTTT. This chain joins TRBV29-1 and TRBJ2-3; TRBD2 is a possible D gene (5 bases). The germline gives CDR1 SQVTM, CDR2 ANQGSEA. V gave up 7 bases and J gave up 0 bases, with 17 bases separating them. The CDR3 sequence is 15 residues long.

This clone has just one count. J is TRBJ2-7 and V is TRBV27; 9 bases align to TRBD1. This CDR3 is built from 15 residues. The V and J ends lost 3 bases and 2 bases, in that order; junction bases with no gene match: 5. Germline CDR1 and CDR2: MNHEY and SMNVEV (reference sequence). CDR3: CASSFSRDRAYEQYF. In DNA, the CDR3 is TGTGCCAGCAGTTTTTCGCGGGACAGGGCCTACGAGCAGTACTTC.

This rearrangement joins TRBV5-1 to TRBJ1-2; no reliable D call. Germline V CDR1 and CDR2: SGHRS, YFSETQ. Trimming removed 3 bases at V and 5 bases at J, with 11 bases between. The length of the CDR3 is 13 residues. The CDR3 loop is CASSWTAAYGYTF. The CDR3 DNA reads TGCGCCAGCAGCTGGACCGCGGCTTATGGCTACACCTTC.

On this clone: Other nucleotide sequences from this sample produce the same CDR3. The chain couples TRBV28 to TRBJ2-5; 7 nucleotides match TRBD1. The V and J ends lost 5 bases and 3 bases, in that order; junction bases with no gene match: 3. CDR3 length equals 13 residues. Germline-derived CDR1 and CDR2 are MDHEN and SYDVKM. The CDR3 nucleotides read TGTGCCAGCAGTCCCGGGACAGAAGAGACCCAGTACTTC. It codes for CASSPGTEETQYF.

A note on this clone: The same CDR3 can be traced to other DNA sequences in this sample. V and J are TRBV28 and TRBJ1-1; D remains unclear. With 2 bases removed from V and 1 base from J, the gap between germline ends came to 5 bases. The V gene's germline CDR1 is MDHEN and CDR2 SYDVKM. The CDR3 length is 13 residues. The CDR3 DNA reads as TGTGCCAGCAGTTTACCGGCGAACACTGAAGCTTTCTTT. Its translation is CASSLPANTEAFF.

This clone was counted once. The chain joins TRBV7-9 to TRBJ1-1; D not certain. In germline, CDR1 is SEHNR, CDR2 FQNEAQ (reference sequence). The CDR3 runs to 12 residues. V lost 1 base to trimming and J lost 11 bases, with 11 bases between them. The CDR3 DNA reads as TGTGCCAGCAGCTTAGGTGAGGGCGGCGCTTTCTTT. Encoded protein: CASSLGEGGAFF.

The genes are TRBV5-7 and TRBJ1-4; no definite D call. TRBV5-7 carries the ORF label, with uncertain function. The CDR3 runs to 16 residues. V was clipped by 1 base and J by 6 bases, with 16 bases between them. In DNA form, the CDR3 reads TGTGCCAGCAGCTTGTGGCATCGCGGGTCGGATGAAAAACTGTTTTTT. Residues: CASSLWHRGSDEKLFF.

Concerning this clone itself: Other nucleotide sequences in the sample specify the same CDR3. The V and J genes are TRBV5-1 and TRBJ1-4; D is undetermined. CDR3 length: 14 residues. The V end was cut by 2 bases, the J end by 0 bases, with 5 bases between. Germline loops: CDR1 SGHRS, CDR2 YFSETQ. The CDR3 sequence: CASSFSSTNEKLFF. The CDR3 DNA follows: TGCGCCAGCAGCTTTTCCTCAACTAATGAAAAACTGTTTTTT.

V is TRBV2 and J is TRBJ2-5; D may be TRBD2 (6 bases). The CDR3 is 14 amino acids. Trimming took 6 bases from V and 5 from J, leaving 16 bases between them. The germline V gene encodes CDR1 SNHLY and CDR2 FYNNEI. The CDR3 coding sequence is TGTGCCAGCAGCAGGGTTCGACGGGGGGAGACCCAGTACTTC. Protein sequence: CASSRVRRGETQYF.

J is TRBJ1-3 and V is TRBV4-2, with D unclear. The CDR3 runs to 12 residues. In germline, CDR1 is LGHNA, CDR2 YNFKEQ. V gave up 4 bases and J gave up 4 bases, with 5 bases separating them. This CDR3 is CASSPRGNTIYF. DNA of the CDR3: TGTGCCAGCAGCCCGAGGGGAAACACCATATATTTT.

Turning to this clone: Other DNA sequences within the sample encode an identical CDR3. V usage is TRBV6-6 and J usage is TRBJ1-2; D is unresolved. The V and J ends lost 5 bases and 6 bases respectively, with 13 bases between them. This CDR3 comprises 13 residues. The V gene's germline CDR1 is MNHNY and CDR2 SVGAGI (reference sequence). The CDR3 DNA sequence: TGTGCCAGCAGTCGCGGTAGGGTAAATGGCTACACCTTC. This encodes CASSRGRVNGYTF.

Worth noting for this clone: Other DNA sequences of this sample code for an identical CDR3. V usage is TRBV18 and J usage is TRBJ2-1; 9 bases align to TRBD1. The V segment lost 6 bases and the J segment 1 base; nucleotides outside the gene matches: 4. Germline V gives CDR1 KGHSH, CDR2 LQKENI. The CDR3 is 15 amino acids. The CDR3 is CASSPGQGSYNEQFF. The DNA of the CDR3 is TGTGCCAGCTCCCCAGGACAGGGGTCCTACAATGAGCAGTTCTTC.

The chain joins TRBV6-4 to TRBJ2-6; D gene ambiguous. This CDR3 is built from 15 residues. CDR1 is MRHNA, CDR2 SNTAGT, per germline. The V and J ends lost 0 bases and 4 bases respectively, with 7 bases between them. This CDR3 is CASSDSSVGANVLTF. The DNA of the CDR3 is TGTGCCAGCAGTGACTCGTCGGTAGGGGCCAACGTCCTGACTTTC.